This passage covers 10 T cell receptor beta chains from one sample sequenced in a study of Ad26.COV2.S vaccination and SARS-CoV-2 variants. Treatment defined: around 19 received Ad26.COV2.S at low or high dose, single or two shots; about 5 received placebo; per-sample allocation not given. Following the first vaccine or placebo injection, samples were taken on day 63. Method: immunoSEQ multiplex PCR; TCRdb's copy keeps in-frame clones and lacks some. The data show more than 300,000 clones, around four fifths seen once. The source material was peripheral blood, sampled in a trial of Ad26.COV2.S vaccine versus placebo. The source is a person between 18 and 59 years old who received the Ad26.COV2.S COVID-19 vaccine or a placebo.

The chain has TRBV11-2 and TRBJ2-7; 7 bases match TRBD2. V was pared by 1 base and J by 3 bases, with 9 bases of the junction left unmatched. The CDR3 consists of 16 residues. Germline-derived CDR1 and CDR2 are SGHAT and FQNNGV. The CDR3 region has the DNA TGTGCCAGCAGCTTAGTACGCGGCGGGGGTTACTACGAGCAGTACTTC. It specifies CASSLVRGGGYYEQYF.

The V call is TRBV5-6, the J call TRBJ1-4, with 9 bases aligning to TRBD1. The CDR3 length is 14 residues. J gave up 8 bases and V 4 bases, and 6 bases lay outside the gene matches. The germline V gene has CDR1 SGHDT and CDR2 YYEEEE. The CDR3 spells CASSEGQGPEKLFF. The CDR3 DNA is TGTGCCAGCAGCGAGGGACAGGGCCCGGAAAAACTGTTTTTT. Full variable domain (remainder filled in from reference TRBV5-6 and TRBJ1-4): DAGVTQSPTHLIKTRGQQVTLRCSPKSGHDTVSWYQQALGQGPQFIFQYYEEEERQRGNFPDRFSGHQFPNYSSELNVNALLLGDSALYLCASSEGQGPEKLFFGSGTQLSVL.

This clone was seen a single time. This rearrangement joins TRBV21-1 to TRBJ2-4; TRBD1 is the table's D call, not checked against the DNA. TRBV21-1 is an annotated pseudogene. The CDR3 has 14 amino acids. The DNA of the CDR3 is TGTGCCAGCAGCAGAAGAGACAGGGTCAACATTCAGTACTTC. It yields the protein CASSRRDRVNIQYF.

This clone was counted once. V and J are TRBV7-2 and TRBJ1-2; D call uncertain. Trimming took off 4 bases at V and 2 bases at J, with 2 bases between the two ends. CDR1 is SGHTA and CDR2 is FQGNSA in the germline V gene. The CDR3 length is 11 residues. The DNA for the CDR3 is TGTGCCAGCAGCTCCAACTATGGCTACACCTTC. It yields the protein CASSSNYGYTF.

The chain has TRBV13 and TRBJ1-1; 7 positions agree with TRBD1. This CDR3 has 16 residues. With V trimmed by 0 bases and J by 1 base, 5 bases remained unmatched. Germline values: CDR1 PRHDT, CDR2 FYEKMQ (reference sequence). The CDR3: CASSLGPTGENTEAFF. The CDR3 DNA is TGTGCCAGCAGCTTAGGCCCTACAGGGGAGAACACTGAAGCTTTCTTT.

The chain couples TRBV7-6 to TRBJ1-5; possible D gene TRBD1, 5 bases. The CDR3 is 13 amino acids. Germline CDR1 SGHVS, CDR2 FNYEAQ. The germline V and J ends were trimmed by 5 bases and 8 bases, with 13 bases remaining between them. The CDR3 coding sequence is TGTGCCAGCAGCGACAGCCCGATTGAGCCCCAGCATTTT. Encoded protein: CASSDSPIEPQHF.

The J gene is TRBJ2-1, the V gene TRBV6-4; D is perhaps TRBD1 (5 bases). This CDR3 has 16 amino acids. Germline CDR1 is MRHNA and CDR2 is SNTAGT. Trimming removed 3 bases at V and 5 bases at J, with 17 bases between. The CDR3 sequence: CASSDFFRTQHNEQFF. CDR3 nucleotides: TGTGCCAGCAGTGATTTTTTCCGGACACAACACAATGAGCAGTTCTTC.

The chain is built from TRBV10-2 and TRBJ2-7; D call uncertain. Trimming removed 7 bases at V and 2 bases at J, with 6 bases between. Per germline, CDR1 WSHSY and CDR2 SAAADI. CDR3 size: 11 residues. The CDR3 region is CASINTYEQYF. CDR3 in DNA: TGCGCCAGCATTAACACCTACGAGCAGTACTTC.

The chain employs TRBV5-1 and TRBJ2-1; TRBD1 matches 8 bases. The CDR3 length is 15 residues. Trimming removed 0 bases from V and 9 bases from J; junction bases left unmatched: 8. Germline CDR1 and CDR2: SGHRS and YFSETQ. The chain's CDR3 is CASSLVGQGAGEQFF. In nucleotides, the CDR3 is TGCGCCAGCAGCTTGGTTGGACAGGGAGCGGGTGAGCAGTTCTTC.

The J gene is TRBJ1-2, the V gene TRBV24-1; no reliable D call. V gave up 7 bases and J gave up 7 bases, with 18 bases separating them. The CDR3 contains 14 residues. Germline V gene data show CDR1 as KGHDR and CDR2 as SFDVKD. The CDR3 nucleotides are TGTGCCACCAGCACGAATAGCGTGAGCGGTGGCTACACCTTC. Its translation is CATSTNSVSGGYTF.